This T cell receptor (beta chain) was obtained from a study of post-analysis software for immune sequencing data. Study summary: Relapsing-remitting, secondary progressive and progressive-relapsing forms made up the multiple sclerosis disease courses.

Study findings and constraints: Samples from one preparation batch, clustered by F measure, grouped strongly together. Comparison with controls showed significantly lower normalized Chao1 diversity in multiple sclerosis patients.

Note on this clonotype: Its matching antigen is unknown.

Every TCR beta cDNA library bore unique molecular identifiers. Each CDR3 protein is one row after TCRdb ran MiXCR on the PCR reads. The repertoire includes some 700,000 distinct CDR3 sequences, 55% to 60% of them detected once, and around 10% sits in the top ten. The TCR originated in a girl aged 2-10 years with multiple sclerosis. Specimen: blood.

This chain's CDR3 is CASRDGLAGGSTDTQYF. The CDR3 DNA is TGCGCCAGCAGGGACGGACTAGCGGGGGGTTCCACAGATACGCAGTATTTT. V usage is TRBV5-1 and J usage is TRBJ2-3, with 14 bases identical to TRBD2. The germline V gene encodes CDR1 SGHRS and CDR2 YFSETQ. This CDR3 contains 17 residues. J gave up 2 bases and V 5 bases, and 7 bases lay outside the gene matches.